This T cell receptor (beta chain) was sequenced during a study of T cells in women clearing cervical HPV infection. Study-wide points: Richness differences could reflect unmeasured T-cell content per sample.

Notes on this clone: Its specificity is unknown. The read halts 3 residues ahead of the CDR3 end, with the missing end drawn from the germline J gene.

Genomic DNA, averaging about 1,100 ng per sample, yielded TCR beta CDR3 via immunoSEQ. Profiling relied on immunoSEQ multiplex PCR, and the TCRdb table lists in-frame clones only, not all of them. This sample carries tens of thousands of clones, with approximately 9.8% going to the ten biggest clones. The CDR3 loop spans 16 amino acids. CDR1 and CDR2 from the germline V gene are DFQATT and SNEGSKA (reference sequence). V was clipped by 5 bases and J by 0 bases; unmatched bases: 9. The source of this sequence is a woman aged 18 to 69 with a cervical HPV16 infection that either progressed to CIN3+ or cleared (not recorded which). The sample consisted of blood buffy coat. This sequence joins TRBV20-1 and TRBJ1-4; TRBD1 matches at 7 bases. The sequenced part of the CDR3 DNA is TGCAGTGCTTCCTCGGGACAGCAGGCAACTAATGAAAAA. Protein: CSASSGQQATNEK. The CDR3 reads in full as CSASSGQQATNEKLFF.